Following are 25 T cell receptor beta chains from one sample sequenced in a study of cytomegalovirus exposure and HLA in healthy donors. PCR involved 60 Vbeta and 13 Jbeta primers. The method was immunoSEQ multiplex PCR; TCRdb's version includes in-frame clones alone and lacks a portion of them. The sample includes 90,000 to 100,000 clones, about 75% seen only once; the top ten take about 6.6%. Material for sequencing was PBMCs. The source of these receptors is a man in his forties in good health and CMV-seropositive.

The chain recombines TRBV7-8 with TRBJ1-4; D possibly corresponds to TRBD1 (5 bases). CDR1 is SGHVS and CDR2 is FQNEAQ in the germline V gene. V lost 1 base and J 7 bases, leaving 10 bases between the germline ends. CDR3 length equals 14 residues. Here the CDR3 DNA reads TGTGCCAGCAGCTTAGGCCGGGGGGTTGAAAAACTGTTTTTT. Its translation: CASSLGRGVEKLFF.

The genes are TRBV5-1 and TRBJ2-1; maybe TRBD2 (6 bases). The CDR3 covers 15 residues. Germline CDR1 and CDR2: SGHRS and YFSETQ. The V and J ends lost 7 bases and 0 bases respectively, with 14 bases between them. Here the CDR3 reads CASRAGLSSYNEQFF. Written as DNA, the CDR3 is TGCGCCAGCCGAGCGGGCCTTAGCTCCTACAATGAGCAGTTCTTC.

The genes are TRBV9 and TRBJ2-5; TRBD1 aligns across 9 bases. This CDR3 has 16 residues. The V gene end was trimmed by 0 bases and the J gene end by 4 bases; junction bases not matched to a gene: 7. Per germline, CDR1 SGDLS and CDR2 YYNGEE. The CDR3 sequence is CASSVGGQGLGETQYF. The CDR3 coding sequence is TGTGCCAGCAGCGTAGGAGGACAGGGGTTAGGAGAGACCCAGTACTTC.

DNA of the CDR3: TGTGCCAGCAGTTACTACCTAGAGGGCGAGCAGTACTTC. Translation gives CASSYYLEGEQYF. The chain employs TRBV27 and TRBJ2-5, with D possibly being TRBD2 (5 bases). Matching the DNA end better, TRBJ2-7 makes the J call doubtful. The length of the CDR3 is 13 residues. Per germline, CDR1 MNHEY and CDR2 SMNVEV (reference sequence).

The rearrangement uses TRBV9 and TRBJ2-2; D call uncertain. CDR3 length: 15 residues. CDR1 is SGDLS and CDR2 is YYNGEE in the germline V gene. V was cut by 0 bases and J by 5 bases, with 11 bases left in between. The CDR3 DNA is TGTGCCAGCAGCGTAGTAGCTGAGGCGACCGGGGAGCTGTTTTTT. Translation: CASSVVAEATGELFF.

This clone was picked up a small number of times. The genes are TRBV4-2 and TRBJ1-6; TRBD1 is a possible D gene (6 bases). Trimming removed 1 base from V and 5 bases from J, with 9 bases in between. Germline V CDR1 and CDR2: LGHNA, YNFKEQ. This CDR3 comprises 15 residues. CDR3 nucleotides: TGTGCCAGCAGCCAAGGGACAGTGAATAATTCACCCCTCCACTTT. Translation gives CASSQGTVNNSPLHF.

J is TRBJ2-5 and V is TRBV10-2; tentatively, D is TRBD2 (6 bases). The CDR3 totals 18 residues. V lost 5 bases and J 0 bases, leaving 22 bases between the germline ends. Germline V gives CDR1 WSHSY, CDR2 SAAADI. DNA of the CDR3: TGCGCCAGCAGTACCGGGACTTCCTTTAAAGGGTACCAAGAGACCCAGTACTTC. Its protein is CASSTGTSFKGYQETQYF.

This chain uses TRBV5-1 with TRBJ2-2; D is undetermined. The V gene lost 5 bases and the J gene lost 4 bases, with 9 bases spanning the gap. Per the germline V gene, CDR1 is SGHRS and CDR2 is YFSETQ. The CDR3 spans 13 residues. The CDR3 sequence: CASSNSGTGELFF. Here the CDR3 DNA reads TGCGCCAGCAGTAACTCCGGCACCGGGGAGCTGTTTTTT.

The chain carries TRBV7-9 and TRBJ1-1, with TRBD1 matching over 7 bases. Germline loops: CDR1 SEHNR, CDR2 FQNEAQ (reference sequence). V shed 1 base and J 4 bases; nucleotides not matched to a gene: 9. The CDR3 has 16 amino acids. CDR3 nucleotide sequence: TGTGCCAGCAGCTTAGTCTTCGACAGGGTCTTCACTGAAGCTTTCTTT. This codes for CASSLVFDRVFTEAFF. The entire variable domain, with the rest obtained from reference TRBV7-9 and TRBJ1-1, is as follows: DTGVSQNPRHKITKRGQNVTFRCDPISEHNRLYWYRQTLGQGPEFLTYFQNEAQLEKSRLLSDRFSAERPKGSFSTLEIQRTEQGDSAMYLCASSLVFDRVFTEAFFGQGTRLTVV.

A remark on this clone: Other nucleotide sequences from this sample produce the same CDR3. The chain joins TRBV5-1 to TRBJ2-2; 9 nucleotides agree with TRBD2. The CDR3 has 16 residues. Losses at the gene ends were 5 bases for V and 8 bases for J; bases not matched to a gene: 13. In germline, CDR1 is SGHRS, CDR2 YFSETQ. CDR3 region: CASRRSGTSFPGELFF. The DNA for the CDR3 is TGCGCCAGCAGACGCTCCGGGACTAGCTTTCCTGGGGAGCTGTTTTTT.

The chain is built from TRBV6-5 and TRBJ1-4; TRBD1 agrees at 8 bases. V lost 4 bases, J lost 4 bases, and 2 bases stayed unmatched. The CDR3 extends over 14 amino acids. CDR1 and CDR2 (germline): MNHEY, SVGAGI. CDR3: CASSSDRGNEKLFF. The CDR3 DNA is TGTGCCAGCAGTTCCGACAGGGGTAATGAAAAACTGTTTTTT.

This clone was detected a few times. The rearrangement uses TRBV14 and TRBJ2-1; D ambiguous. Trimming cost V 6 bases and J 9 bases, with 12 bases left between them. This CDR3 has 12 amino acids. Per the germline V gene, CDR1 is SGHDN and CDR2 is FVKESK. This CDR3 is CASSSTSPEQFF. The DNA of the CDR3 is TGTGCCAGCAGTAGTACTTCACCTGAGCAGTTCTTC.

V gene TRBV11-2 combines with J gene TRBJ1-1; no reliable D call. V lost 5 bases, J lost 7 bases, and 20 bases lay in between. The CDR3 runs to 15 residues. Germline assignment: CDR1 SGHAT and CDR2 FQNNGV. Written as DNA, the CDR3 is TGTGCCAGCAGCCCCACGTGGTCTTCCGAGCGTGAAGCTTTCTTT. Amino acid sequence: CASSPTWSSEREAFF. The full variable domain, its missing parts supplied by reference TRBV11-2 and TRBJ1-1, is EAGVAQSPRYKIIEKRQSVAFWCNPISGHATLYWYQQILGQGPKLLIQFQNNGVVDDSQLPKDRFSAERLKGVDSTLKIQPAKLEDSAVYLCASSPTWSSEREAFFGQGTRLTVV.

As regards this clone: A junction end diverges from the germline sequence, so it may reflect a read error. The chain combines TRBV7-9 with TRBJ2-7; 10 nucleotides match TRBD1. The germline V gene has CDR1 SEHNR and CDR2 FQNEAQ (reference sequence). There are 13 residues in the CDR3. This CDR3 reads CSSSWTGGNEQYF. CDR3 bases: TGTTCCAGCAGCTGGACAGGGGGGAACGAGCAGTACTTC.

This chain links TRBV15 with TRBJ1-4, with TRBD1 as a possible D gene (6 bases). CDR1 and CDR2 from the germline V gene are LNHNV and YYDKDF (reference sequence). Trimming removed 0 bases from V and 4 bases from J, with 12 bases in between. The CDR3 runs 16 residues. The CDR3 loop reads CATSRDQRGSNEKLFF. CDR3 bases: TGTGCCACCAGCAGAGATCAAAGGGGGAGTAATGAAAAACTGTTTTTT.

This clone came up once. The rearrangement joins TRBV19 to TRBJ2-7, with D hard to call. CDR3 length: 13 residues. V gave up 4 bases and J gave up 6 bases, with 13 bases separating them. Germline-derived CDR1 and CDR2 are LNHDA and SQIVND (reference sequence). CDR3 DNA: TGTGCCAGTAGTAATTCCAGGTGGCTCGAGCAGTACTTC. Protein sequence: CASSNSRWLEQYF.

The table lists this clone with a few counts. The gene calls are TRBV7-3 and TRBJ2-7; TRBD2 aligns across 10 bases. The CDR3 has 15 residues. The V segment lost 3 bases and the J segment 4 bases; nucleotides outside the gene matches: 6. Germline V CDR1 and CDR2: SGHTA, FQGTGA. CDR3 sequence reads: CASSFSGGEGYEQYF. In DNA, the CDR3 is TGTGCCAGCAGCTTCAGCGGGGGGGAAGGATACGAGCAGTACTTC.

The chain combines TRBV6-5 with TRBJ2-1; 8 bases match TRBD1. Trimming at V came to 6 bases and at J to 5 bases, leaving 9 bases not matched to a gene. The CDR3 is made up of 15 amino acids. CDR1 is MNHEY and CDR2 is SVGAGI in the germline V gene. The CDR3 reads CASRWQGATNNEQFF. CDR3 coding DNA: TGTGCCAGCAGATGGCAGGGGGCGACGAACAATGAGCAGTTCTTC.

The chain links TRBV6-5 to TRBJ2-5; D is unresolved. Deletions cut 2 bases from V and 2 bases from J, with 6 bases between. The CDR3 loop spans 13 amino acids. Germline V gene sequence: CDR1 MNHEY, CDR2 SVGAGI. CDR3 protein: CASSYGPQETQYF. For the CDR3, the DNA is TGTGCCAGCAGTTACGGGCCTCAAGAGACCCAGTACTTC.

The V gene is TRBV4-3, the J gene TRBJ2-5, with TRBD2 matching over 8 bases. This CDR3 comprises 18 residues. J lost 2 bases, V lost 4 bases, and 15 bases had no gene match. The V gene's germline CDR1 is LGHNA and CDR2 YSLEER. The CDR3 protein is CASSLPRWSGSLQETQYF. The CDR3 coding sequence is TGCGCCAGCAGCCTCCCGAGGTGGAGCGGGAGTTTACAAGAGACCCAGTACTTC.

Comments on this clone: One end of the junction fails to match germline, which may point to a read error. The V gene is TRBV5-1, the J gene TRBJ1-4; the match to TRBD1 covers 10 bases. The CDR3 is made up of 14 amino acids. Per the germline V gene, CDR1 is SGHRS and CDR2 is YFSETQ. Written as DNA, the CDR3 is TGCGCCAGCAGCCCCGGGACAGGGGTGGAAAAACTATTTTTT. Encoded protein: CASSPGTGVEKLFF.

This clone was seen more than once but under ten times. CDR3 amino acids: CASSLAGYSNQPQHF. DNA of the CDR3: TGTGCCAGCAGTCTGGCAGGGTATAGCAATCAGCCCCAGCATTTT. The chain couples TRBV28 to TRBJ1-5; maybe TRBD1 (5 bases). Germline V gene lookup returns CDR1 MDHEN and CDR2 SYDVKM. With 5 bases removed from V and 0 bases from J, the gap between germline ends came to 11 bases. The length of the CDR3 is 15 residues.

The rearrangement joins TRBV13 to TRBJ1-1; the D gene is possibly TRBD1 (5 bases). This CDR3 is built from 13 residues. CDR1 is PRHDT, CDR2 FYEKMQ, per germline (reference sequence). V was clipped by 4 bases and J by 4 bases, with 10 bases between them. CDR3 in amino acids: CASSSVGGTEAFF. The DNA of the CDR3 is TGTGCCAGCAGCTCGGTCGGGGGCACTGAAGCTTTCTTT.

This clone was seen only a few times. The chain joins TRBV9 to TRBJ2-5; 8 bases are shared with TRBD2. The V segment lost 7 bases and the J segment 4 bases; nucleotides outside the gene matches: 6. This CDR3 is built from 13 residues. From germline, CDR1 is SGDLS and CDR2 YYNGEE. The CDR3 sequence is CASGAGVGETQYF. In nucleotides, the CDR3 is TGTGCCAGCGGAGCGGGGGTTGGAGAGACCCAGTACTTC.

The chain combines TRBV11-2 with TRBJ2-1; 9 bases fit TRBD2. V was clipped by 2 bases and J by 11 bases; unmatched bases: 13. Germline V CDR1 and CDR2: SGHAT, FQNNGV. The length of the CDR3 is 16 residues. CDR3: CASSLSPSGTLVKQFF. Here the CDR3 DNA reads TGTGCCAGCAGCTTAAGCCCTAGCGGGACCCTTGTCAAGCAGTTCTTC.